This T cell receptor (beta chain) was captured by sequencing in a study of Ad26.COV2.S vaccination and SARS-CoV-2 variants. For the study at large: Ad26.COV2.S given intramuscularly, once or twice 56 days apart.

Noted treatment: roughly 18 received Ad26.COV2.S at low or high dose, single or two shots; roughly five received placebo; per-sample allocation not given. Sampling was done on day 63 after the first vaccine or placebo injection. Immunization relied on an Ad26 vector, which expressed Wuhan-strain SARS-CoV-2 spike. Measured with immunoSEQ multiplex PCR; TCRdb has only the in-frame clones, and not every one. The profile shows around 310,000 clones, approximately 87% of them singletons. Germline CDR1 and CDR2: MNHEY and SVGEGT. The CDR3 covers 15 residues. Trimming took 4 bases from V and 6 from J, leaving 16 bases between them.

The source is a person between 18 and 65 years old who received the Ad26.COV2.S COVID-19 vaccine or a placebo. This sequence joins TRBV6-2 or TRBV6-3 and TRBJ1-5; D gene unclear. The starting material was peripheral blood, obtained in a trial of Ad26.COV2.S vaccine versus placebo. CDR3 in DNA: TGTGCCAGCAGTTCCCCTACCCGAGGACGTCAGCCCCAGCATTTT. Amino acids: CASSSPTRGRQPQHF.